This TCR beta chain was found in a study of T-cell reconstitution after alpha-beta-depleted transplantation in children. Study results and caveats: It was newly produced T cells that mostly accounted for T-cell counts and diversity one year after transplant. Surviving thymic progenitors and recipient T cells were the source of high TCRbeta diversity at day 60 in some patients. Alpha-beta T cells present about two months after transplant were reported to originate from several hundred expanded graft clones.

At least ten counts were recorded for this clonotype. The antigen is unknown. This CDR3 has 14 amino acids. V trimming: 5 bases; J trimming: 6 bases; junction bases outside the gene matches: 8. Germline V gene lookup returns CDR1 DFQATT and CDR2 SNEGSKA (reference sequence). The library targeted TCRbeta and was prepared with unique molecular identifiers. TCRdb re-called the PCR reads through MiXCR, storing one row per CDR3 protein. The sample lists about 260,000 distinct CDR3 sequences; 6.5% to 10% were seen once. V usage is TRBV20-1 and J usage is TRBJ2-1, with 9 bases matching TRBD2. The starting material was PBMCs, mostly from graft donor cells, obtained 180 days after TCRalphabeta/CD19-depleted stem cell transplant. The clonotype comes from a male patient aged 10-17 years who had a stem cell transplant for acute lymphoblastic leukemia, so the T cells may come from the graft donor. The chain's CDR3 is CSASLAGLGNEQFF. The DNA of the CDR3 is TGCAGTGCTTCCCTAGCGGGATTGGGCAATGAGCAGTTCTTC.